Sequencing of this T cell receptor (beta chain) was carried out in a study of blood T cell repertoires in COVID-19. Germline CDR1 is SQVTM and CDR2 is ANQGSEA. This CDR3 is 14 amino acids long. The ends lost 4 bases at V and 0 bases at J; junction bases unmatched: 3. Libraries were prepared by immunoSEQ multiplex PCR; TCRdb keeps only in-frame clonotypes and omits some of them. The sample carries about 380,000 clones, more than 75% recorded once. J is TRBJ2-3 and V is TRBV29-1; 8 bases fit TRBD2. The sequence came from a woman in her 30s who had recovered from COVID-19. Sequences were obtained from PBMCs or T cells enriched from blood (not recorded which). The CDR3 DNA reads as TGCAGCGTTGCGCCTAGCGGGAGCACAGATACGCAGTATTTT. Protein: CSVAPSGSTDTQYF.